This T cell receptor beta chain is from a study of T-cell memory formation after mild COVID-19 (dated by TCRdb to 2020 to 2023). At the level of the whole study: Most TCR sequence clusters were specific to one of the two donors. In two donors, T-cell clones that expanded and contracted after mild COVID-19 were tracked by sequencing TCRalpha and TCRbeta repertoires over time. Two young, previously healthy adult volunteers, one female and one male, were included in the cohort.

Ficoll-Paque density gradient centrifugation was the method used to isolate PBMCs. The paper as a whole reports these results and caveats: SARS-CoV-2 specificity was not confirmed for the second-wave clones peaking on day 37. Clones that contracted from day 15 to 85 showed balanced CD4/CD8 phenotypes, whereas a second wave of clones that expanded from day 15 to 37 leaned towards CD4+. Contracting CD4+ clones turned up mainly in the CM and EM memory subsets, whereas EMRA was where CD8+ clones were enriched. The detection of some responding clones in pre-infection memory suggests that pre-existing cross-reactive memory T cells joined the SARS-CoV-2 response. The study included only a couple of mild cases, and larger cohorts that include severe cases with pre-infection samples were judged to be necessary.

With respect to this clonotype: Its antigen specificity is not known. The sample holds no much larger clone one base away, and base qualities are not on file.

According to the germline V gene, CDR1 reads MDHEN and CDR2 reads SYDVKM. Taken from cysteine to phenylalanine, the CDR3 has 15 residues. Only the CDR3 region is kept as DNA, spanning 45 bases read in frame from base 1. Here V drops 4 bases and J drops 6 bases, and the junction holds 8 bases not matched to any gene. The sequencer was an Illumina NovaSeq 6000. cDNA libraries for TCRalpha and TCRbeta were prepared by 5'RACE using constant-segment primers, with sample barcodes and unique molecular identifiers added. RNA was extracted from every sample with Trizol reagent. Library amplification was performed in two PCR steps, and a second sample barcode and Illumina TruSeq adapters were introduced in the second step. The libraries were sequenced on an Illumina NovaSeq using 2 x 150 bp paired-end reads. As for the authors' bioinformatics: With migec v1.2.7, reads were demultiplexed and then collapsed into UMI-guided consensus sequences. Using mixcr v2.1.11, UMI consensuses were aligned to TRA and TRB V and J templates and then assembled into clonotypes. Clonotypes were classified as expanded or contracted when called significant by both edgeR and NoisET, with noise models trained on biological replicates. For edgeR calls, a false discovery rate-adjusted p below 0.01 and a log2 fold-change threshold of 1 were applied. As an exploratory analysis of dynamics, max-normalized trajectories of the 1000 most abundant clonotypes were examined by PCA with hierarchical clustering. Separately sequenced CD4+ and CD8+ repertoires were used to assign a CD4 or CD8 phenotype to each responding clone. Using fastp at Q25 and MiXCR, TCRdb reprocessed the public reads and kept productive beta chains. For every CDR3 protein sequence, its rows merge into one entry that carries the most common genes and DNA. V and J calls and clone size were set by TCRdb, not the authors. The sample yields under 250,000 distinct CDR3 sequences; 9.5% to 10% were counted once. The biggest ten clones account for roughly 4% of the sample.

The rearrangement joined TRBV28 to TRBJ2-2; 7 central bases correspond to TRBD2. The sample was PBMCs or a T cell subset sorted from them (not recorded which). The source of this sequence is a man aged 18-30 years who had mild COVID-19 (a few samples of this study predate the infection). The sample titles of this study are shuffled in the database, so cell type and time point are left out; the donor was told from shared clones. The CDR3 sequence is CASSSAGLYAGELFF. The nucleotide sequence is TGTGCCAGCAGTTCCGCGGGACTATATGCCGGGGAGCTGTTTTTT.